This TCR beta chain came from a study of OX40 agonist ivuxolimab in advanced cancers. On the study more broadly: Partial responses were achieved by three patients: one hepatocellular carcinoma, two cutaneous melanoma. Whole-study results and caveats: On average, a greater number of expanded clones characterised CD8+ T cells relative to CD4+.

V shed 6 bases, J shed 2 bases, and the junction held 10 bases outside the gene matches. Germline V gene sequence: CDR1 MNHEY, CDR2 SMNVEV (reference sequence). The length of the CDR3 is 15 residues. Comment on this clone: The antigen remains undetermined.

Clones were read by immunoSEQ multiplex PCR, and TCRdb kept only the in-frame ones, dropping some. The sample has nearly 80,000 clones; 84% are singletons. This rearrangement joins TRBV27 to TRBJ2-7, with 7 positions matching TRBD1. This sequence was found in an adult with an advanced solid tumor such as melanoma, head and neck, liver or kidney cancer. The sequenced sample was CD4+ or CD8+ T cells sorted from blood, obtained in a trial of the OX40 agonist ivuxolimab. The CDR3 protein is CASSLYRDRTYEQYF. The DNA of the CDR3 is TGTGCCAGCAGCTTGTACCGGGACAGAACCTACGAGCAGTACTTC.